This section outlines one T cell receptor beta chain sequence together with its context. Each individual donor underwent a draw of about 9.1 milliliters of peripheral blood. This entry is derived from a study of blood T cells in healthy people across ages. Through a sample-barcoded 5' primer and a J-beta primer mix, a second PCR was run for roughly 6 to 11 cycles. TCRdb ran MiXCR on the 5' RACE reads and lists one entry per CDR3 protein. This table has hundreds of thousands of distinct CDR3 sequences, 40% to 45% appearing once. V was clipped by 4 bases and J by 2 bases, with 15 bases between them. The CDR3 covers 15 residues. The germline gives CDR1 SEHNR, CDR2 FQNEAQ (reference sequence).

Specimen: blood. This receptor was identified in a man aged 80 or over in good health. The chain carries TRBV7-9 and TRBJ2-7; the D is unclear. This CDR3 reads CASSSGWATTYEQYF. The CDR3 DNA is TGTGCCAGCAGCTCCGGTTGGGCCACCACCTACGAGCAGTACTTC.